This TCR beta chain was identified during a study of cytomegalovirus exposure and HLA in healthy donors. Though probably carrying unrecorded immune exposures, donors were nominally healthy at sampling. General study findings and limits: Sequencing likely caused a cluster of highly shared sequence variants. Another analysis was done later, and it associated 17,000 or so TCR beta sequences with HLA alleles at 0.05 false discovery rate. One variant, a missense change in DCLRE1C, was linked in a later analysis to TCR beta V- and J-gene trimming.

Concerning this clone: The antigen is unknown.

Researchers ran the PCR with 60 Vbeta and 13 Jbeta primers. Only in-frame clones appear in the TCRdb table, and some are missing; sequencing was by immunoSEQ multiplex PCR. The sample includes approximately 89,000 clones, roughly 80% of them seen just once. Trimming at V came to 4 bases and at J to 6 bases, leaving 24 bases not matched to a gene. Germline V CDR1 and CDR2: SQVTM, ANQGSEA. The CDR3 has 20 amino acids. This chain links TRBV29-1 with TRBJ2-1, with 10 bases lining up with TRBD1. The sequenced material came from PBMCs. This receptor was identified in a human donor in good health. CDR3 sequence reads: CSVVLNPNLGDRGGGNEQFF. The CDR3 coding sequence is TGCAGCGTTGTCCTTAACCCGAATCTGGGGGACAGGGGTGGGGGCAATGAGCAGTTCTTC.